This TCR beta chain stems from a study of T cell responses to AZD1222 COVID-19 vaccine. The length of the CDR3 is 13 residues. V was cut by 4 bases and J by 6 bases, with 14 bases left in between. CDR1 is SGHNT and CDR2 is YYREEE in the germline V gene (reference sequence). Measured with immunoSEQ multiplex PCR; TCRdb has only the in-frame clones, and not every one. The data show roughly 200,000 clones, approximately 92% seen once. The V call is TRBV5-4, the J call TRBJ2-7; tentatively, D is TRBD1 (6 bases). The source is an adult in good health. The source material was peripheral blood, sampled on day 0 of AZD1222 vaccination. The CDR3 DNA is TGTGCCAGCAGCAAAGGGACACCTCGCGAGCAGTACTTC. Translation: CASSKGTPREQYF.